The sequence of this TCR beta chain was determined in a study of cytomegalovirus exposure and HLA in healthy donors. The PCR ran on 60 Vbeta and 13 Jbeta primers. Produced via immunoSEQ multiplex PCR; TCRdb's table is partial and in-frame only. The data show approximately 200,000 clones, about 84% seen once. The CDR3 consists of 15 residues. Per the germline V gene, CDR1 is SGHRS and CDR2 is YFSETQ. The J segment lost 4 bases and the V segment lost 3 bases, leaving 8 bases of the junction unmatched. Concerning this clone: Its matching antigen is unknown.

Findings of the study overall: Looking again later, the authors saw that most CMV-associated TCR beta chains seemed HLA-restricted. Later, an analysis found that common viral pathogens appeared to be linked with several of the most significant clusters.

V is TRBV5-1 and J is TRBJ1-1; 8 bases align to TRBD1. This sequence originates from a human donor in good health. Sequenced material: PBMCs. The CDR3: CASSSRQTGGTEAFF. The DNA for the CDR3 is TGCGCCAGCAGCTCGCGCCAAACAGGGGGCACTGAAGCTTTCTTT.